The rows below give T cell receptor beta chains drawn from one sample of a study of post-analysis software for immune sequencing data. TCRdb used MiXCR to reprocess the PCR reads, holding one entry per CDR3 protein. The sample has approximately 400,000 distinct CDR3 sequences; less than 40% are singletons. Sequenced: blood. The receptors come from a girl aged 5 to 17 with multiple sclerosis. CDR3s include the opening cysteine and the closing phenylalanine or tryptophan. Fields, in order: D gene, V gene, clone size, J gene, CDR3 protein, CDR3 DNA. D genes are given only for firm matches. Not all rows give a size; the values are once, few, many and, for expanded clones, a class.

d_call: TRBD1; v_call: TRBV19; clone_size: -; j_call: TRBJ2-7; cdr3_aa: CASSNGQGSYEQYF; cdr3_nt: TGTGCCAGTAGTAACGGACAGGGGAGCTACGAGCAGTACTTC
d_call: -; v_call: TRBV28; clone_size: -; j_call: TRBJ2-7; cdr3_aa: CASRTSGRLRLEQYF; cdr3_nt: TGTGCCAGCAGAACCTCGGGACGCTTGCGTCTCGAGCAGTACTTC
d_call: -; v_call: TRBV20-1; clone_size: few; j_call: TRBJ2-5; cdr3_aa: CSVRGTTETQYF; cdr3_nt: TGCAGTGTCCGGGGGACGACAGAGACCCAGTACTTC
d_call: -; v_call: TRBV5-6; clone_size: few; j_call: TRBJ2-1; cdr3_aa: CASSLGAGTEQFF; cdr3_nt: TGTGCCAGCAGCTTGGGTGCGGGGACTGAGCAGTTCTTC
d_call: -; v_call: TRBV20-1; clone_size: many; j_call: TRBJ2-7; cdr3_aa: CSARAQVGLEQYF; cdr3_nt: TGCAGTGCTAGAGCTCAGGTCGGTCTCGAGCAGTACTTC
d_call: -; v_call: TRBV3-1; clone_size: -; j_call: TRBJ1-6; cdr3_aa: CASSSEGTDNSPLHF; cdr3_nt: TGTGCCAGCAGCTCGGAGGGCACAGATAATTCACCCCTCCACTTT
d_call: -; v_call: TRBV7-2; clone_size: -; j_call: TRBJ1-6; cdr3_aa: CASSPYARLALHF; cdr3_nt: TGTGCCAGCAGCCCCTACGCCCGACTCGCCCTCCACTTT
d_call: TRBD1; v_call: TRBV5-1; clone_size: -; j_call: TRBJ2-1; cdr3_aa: CASRESFTTGGEQFF; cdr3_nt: TGCGCCAGCAGAGAGTCGTTTACGACAGGGGGCGAGCAGTTCTTC
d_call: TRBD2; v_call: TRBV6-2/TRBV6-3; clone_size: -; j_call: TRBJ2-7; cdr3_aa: CASSASGTSVWYEQYF; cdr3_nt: TGTGCCAGCAGTGCCTCCGGGACTAGCGTCTGGTACGAGCAGTACTTC
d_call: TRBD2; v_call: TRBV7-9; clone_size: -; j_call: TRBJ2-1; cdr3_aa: CAGSLIQRGANEQFF; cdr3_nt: TGTGCCGGCAGCTTAATTCAGCGGGGGGCCAATGAGCAGTTCTTC
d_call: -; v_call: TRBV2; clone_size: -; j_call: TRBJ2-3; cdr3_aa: CARQERIFPYTQYF; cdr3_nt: TGTGCCAGACAAGAGCGGATTTTCCCGTATACGCAGTATTTT
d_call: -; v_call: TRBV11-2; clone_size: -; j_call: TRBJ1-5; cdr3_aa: CASSLTAGEGQPQHF; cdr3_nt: TGTGCCAGCAGCCTCACTGCGGGAGAGGGTCAGCCCCAGCATTTT
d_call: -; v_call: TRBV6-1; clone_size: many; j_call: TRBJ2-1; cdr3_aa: CASSSQGYNEQFF; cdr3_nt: TGTGCCAGCAGTTCACAGGGTTACAATGAGCAGTTCTTC
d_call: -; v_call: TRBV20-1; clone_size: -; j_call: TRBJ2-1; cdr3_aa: CSARGGTTGDEQFF; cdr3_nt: TGCAGTGCTAGAGGGGGCACGACTGGCGATGAGCAGTTCTTC
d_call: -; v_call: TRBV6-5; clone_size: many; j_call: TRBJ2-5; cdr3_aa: CASRFELQGEETQYF; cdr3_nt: TGTGCCAGCAGGTTCGAATTACAGGGTGAAGAGACCCAGTACTTC
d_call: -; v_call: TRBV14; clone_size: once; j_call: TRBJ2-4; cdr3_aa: CASSSFAPWEKAKNIQYF; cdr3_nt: TGTGCCAGCAGCTCCTTTGCGCCATGGGAGAAAGCCAAAAACATTCAGTACTTC
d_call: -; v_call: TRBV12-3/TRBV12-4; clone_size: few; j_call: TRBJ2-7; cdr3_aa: CASSPGTQYEQYF; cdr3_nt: TGTGCCAGCAGTCCCGGGACTCAGTACGAGCAGTACTTC
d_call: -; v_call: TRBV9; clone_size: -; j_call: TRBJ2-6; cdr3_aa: CASSVGLAGPYSGANVPTF; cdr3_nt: TGTGCCAGCAGCGTAGGATTGGCAGGGCCCTACTCTGGGGCCAACGTCCCGACTTTC
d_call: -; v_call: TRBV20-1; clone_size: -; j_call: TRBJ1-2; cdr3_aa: CSALPGYTF; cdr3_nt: TGCAGTGCTCTGCCGGGCTACACCTTC
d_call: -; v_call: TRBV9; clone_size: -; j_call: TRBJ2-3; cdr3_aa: CASSVGLPGGSTDTQYF; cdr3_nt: TGTGCCAGCAGCGTAGGTCTCCCGGGGGGCAGCACAGATACGCAGTATTTT
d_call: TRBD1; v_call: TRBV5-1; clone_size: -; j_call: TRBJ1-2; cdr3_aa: CASSLLGQGTSNYGYTF; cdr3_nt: TGCGCCAGCAGCTTGCTCGGACAGGGGACATCTAACTATGGCTACACCTTC
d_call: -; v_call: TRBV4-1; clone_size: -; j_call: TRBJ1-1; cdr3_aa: CASSQPWGTEAFF; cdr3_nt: TGCGCCAGCAGCCAACCGTGGGGCACTGAAGCTTTCTTT
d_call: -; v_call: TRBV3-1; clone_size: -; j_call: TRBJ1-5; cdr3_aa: CASSQGRAVQPQHF; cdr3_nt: TGTGCCAGCAGCCAAGGCAGGGCGGTTCAGCCCCAGCATTTT
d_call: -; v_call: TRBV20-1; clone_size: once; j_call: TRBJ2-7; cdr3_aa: CSARDWRVRTYEQYF; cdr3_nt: TGCAGTGCTAGAGATTGGAGGGTTAGGACCTACGAGCAGTACTTC
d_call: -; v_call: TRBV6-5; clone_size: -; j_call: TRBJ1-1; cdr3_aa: CASSLRVGGEAFF; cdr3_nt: TGTGCCAGCAGTTTAAGGGTGGGTGGTGAAGCTTTCTTT
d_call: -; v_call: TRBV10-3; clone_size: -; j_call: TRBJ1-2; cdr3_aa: CAISQGVRQGTGYYGYTF; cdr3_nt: TGTGCCATCAGCCAAGGGGTGCGGCAGGGGACGGGTTACTATGGCTACACCTTC
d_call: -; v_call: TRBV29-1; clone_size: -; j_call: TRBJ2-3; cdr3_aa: CSVVSGVGVTDTQYF; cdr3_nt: TGCAGCGTTGTCTCCGGGGTCGGGGTCACAGATACGCAGTATTTT
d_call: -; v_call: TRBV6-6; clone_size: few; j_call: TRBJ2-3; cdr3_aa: CASTYTDTQYF; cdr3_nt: TGTGCCAGCACCTATACAGATACGCAGTATTTT
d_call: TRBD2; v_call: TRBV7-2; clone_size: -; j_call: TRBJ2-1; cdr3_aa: CASSQRGAYNEQFF; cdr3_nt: TGTGCCAGCAGCCAGCGGGGGGCCTACAATGAGCAGTTCTTC
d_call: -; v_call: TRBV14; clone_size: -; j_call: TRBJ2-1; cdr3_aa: CASSQEGGLWNEQFF; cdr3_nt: TGTGCCAGCAGCCAAGAGGGCGGACTTTGGAATGAGCAGTTCTTC
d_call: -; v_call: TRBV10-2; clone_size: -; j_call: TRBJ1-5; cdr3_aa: CASSVAGWQPQHF; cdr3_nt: TGCGCCAGCAGTGTCGCAGGGTGGCAGCCCCAGCATTTT
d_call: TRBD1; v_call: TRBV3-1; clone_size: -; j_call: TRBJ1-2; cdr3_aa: CASSPRWQGVYGYTF; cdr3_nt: TGCGCCAGCAGCCCTAGGTGGCAGGGGGTCTATGGCTACACCTTC
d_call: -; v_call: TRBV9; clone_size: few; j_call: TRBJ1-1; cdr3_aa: CASSADASNTEAFF; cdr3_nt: TGTGCCAGCAGCGCCGACGCTTCGAACACTGAAGCTTTCTTT
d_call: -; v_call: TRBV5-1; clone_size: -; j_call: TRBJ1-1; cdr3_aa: CASRETPTVNTEAFF; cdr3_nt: TGCGCCAGCAGGGAGACGCCGACTGTGAACACTGAAGCTTTCTTT
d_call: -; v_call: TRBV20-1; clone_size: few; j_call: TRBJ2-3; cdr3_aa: CSARDPRDQVPTDTQYF; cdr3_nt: TGCAGTGCTAGAGATCCCCGGGACCAGGTCCCCACAGATACGCAGTATTTT
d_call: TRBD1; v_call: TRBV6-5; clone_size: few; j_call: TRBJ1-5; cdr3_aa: CASRRTGYSNQPQHF; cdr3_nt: TGTGCCAGCAGGCGGACAGGCTATAGCAATCAGCCCCAGCATTTT
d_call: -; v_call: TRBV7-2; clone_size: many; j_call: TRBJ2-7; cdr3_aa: CASSFVSSYEQYF; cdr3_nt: TGTGCCAGCAGCTTCGTGAGCTCCTACGAGCAGTACTTC
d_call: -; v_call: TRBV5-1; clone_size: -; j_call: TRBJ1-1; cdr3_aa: CASSIWTSTEAFF; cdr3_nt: TGCGCCAGCAGCATATGGACCAGCACTGAAGCTTTCTTT
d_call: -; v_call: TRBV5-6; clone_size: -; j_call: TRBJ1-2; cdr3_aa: CASSFSPRVSNYGYTF; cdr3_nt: TGTGCCAGCAGCTTTAGCCCCCGGGTTTCTAACTATGGCTACACCTTC